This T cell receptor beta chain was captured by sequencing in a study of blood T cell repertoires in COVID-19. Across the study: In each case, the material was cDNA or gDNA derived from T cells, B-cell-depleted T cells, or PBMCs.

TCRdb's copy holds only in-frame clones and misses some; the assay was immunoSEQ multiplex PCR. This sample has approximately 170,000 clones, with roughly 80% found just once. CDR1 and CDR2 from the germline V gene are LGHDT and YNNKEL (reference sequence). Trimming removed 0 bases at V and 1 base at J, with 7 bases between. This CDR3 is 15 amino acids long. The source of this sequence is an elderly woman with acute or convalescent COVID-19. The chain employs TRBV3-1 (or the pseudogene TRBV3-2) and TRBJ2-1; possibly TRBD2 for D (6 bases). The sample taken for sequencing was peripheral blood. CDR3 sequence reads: CASSQDGGSYNEQFF. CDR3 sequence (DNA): TGTGCCAGCAGCCAAGACGGGGGTTCCTACAATGAGCAGTTCTTC.